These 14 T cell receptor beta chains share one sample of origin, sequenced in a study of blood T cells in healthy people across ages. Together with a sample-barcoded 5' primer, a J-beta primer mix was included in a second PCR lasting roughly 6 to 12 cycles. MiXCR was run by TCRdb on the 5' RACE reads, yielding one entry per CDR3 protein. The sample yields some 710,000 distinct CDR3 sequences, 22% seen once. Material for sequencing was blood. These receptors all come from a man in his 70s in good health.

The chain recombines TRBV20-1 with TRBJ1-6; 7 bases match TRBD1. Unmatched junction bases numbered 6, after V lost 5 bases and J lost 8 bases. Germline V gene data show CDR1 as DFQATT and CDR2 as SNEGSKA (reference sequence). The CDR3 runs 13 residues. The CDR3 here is CSALRGRDSPLHF. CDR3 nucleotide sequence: TGCAGTGCTCTAAGGGGGCGCGATTCACCCCTCCACTTT.

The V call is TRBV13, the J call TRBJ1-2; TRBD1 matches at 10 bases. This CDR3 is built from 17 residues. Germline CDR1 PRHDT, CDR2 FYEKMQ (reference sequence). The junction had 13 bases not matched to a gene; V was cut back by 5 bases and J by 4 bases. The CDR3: CASSAPGQGPYFYGYTF. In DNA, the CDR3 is TGTGCCAGCAGCGCCCCGGGACAGGGGCCTTACTTCTATGGCTACACCTTC. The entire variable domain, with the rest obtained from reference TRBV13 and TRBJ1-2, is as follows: AAGVIQSPRHLIKEKRETATLKCYPIPRHDTVYWYQQGPGQDPQFLISFYEKMQSDKGSIPDRFSAQQFSDYHSELNMSSLELGDSALYFCASSAPGQGPYFYGYTFGSGTRLTVV.

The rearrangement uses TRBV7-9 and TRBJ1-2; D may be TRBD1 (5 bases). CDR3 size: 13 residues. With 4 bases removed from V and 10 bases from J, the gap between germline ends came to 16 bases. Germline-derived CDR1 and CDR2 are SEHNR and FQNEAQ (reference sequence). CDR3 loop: CASSWKTGFDYTF. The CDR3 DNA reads TGTGCCAGCAGCTGGAAAACAGGTTTTGACTACACCTTC.

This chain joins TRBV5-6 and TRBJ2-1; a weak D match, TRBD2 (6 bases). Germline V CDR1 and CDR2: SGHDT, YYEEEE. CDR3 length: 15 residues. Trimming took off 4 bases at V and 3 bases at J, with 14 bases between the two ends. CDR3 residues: CASSGRDKYYNEQFF. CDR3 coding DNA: TGTGCCAGCAGCGGGCGGGATAAGTACTACAATGAGCAGTTCTTC.

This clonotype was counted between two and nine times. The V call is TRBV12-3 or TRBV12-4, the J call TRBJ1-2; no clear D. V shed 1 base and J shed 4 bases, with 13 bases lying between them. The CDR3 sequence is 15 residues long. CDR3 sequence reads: CASSLVWGEGYGYTF. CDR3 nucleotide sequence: TGTGCCAGCAGTTTAGTTTGGGGAGAGGGCTATGGCTACACCTTC.

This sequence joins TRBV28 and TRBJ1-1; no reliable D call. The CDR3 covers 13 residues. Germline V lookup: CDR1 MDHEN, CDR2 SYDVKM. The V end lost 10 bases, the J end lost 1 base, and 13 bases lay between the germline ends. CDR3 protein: CATSLLRNTEAFF. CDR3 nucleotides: TGTGCCACCAGCTTATTGAGGAACACTGAAGCTTTCTTT.

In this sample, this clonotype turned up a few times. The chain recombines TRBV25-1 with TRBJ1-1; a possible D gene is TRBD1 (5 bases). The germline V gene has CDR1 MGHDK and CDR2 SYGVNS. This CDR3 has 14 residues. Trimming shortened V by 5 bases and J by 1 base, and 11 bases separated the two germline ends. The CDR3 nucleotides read TGTGCCAGCAGTTACGGGACGGCGAACACTGAAGCTTTCTTT. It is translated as CASSYGTANTEAFF.

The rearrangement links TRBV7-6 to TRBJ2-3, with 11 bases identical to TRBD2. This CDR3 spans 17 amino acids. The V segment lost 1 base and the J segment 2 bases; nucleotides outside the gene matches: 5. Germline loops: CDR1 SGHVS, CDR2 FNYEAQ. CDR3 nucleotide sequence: TGTGCCAGCAGCTTAGGAGGGGGACTAGCGGCCACAGATACGCAGTATTTT. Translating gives CASSLGGGLAATDTQYF.

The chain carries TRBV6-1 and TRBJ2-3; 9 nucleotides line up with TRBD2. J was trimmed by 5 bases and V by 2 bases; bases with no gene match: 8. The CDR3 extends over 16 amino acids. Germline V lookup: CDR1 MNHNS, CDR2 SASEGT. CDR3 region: CASSELGGGALDTQYF. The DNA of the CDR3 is TGTGCCAGCAGTGAACTCGGCGGGGGGGCCTTAGATACGCAGTATTTT.

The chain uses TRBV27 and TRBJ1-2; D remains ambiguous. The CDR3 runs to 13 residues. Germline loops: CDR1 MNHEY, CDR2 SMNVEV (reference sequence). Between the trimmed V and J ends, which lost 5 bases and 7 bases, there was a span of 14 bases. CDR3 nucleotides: TGTGCCAGCAGTCCCACAGCCTTAGGTGGCTACACCTTC. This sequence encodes CASSPTALGGYTF.

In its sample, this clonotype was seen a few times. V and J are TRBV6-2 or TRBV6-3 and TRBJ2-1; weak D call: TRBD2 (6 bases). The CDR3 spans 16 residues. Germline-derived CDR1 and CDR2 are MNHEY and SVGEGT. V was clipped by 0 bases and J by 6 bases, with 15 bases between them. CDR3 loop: CASSYSRDSSGNEQFF. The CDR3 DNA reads TGTGCCAGCAGTTACTCGCGGGACTCTTCGGGCAATGAGCAGTTCTTC.

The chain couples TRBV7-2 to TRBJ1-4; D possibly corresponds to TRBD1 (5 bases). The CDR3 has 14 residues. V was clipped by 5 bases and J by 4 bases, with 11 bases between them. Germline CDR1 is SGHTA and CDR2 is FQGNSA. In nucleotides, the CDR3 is TGTGCCAGCAGCAAGGGACTGAATAATGAAAAACTGTTTTTT. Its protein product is CASSKGLNNEKLFF.

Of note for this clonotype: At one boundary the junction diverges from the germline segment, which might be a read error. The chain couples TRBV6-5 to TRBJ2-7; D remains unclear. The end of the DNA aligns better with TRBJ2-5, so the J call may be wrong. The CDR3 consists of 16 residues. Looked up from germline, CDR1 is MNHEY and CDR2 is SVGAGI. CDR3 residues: CASSHSFGRAKETQYF. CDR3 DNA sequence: TGTGCCAGCAGTCACTCCTTTGGTAGGGCAAAAGAGACCCAGTACTTC.

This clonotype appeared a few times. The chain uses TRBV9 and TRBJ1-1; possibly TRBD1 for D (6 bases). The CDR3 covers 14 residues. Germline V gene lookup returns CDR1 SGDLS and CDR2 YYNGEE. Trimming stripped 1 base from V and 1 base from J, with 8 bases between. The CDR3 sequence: CASSVQGRNTEAFF. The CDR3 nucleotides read TGTGCCAGCAGCGTACAGGGGAGGAACACTGAAGCTTTCTTT.